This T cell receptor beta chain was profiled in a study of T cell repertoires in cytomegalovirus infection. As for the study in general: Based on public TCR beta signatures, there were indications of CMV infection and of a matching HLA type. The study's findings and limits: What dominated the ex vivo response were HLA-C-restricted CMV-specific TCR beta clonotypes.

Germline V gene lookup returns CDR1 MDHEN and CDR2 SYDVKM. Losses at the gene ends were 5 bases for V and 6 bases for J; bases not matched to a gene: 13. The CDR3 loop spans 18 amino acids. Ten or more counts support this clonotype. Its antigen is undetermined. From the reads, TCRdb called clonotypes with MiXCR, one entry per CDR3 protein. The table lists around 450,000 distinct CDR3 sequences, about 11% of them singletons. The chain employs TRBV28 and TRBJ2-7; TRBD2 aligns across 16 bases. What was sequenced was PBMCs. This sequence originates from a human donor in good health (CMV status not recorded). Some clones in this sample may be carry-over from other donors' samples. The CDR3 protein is CASSLWGLAGGPGSEQYF. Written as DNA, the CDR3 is TGTGCCAGCAGTCTCTGGGGACTAGCGGGAGGGCCTGGGTCCGAGCAGTACTTC.